The rows below give T cell receptor beta chains drawn from one sample of a study of identical twins. TCRdb reanalysed the 5' RACE reads using MiXCR and keeps one entry per CDR3 protein. The data contain fewer than 900,000 distinct CDR3 sequences, 15% to 20% of them seen just once; the ten biggest clones take up around 14%. The same sample was also studied in work on T cells expressing NK-cell markers.

Material for sequencing was PBMCs. These receptors all stem from a woman between 18 and 30 years old in good health. CDR3s include the opening cysteine and the closing phenylalanine or tryptophan. The order of the fields is clone size, J gene, V gene, D gene, CDR3 DNA, CDR3 protein. D genes are given only for firm matches. Clone size appears in some rows only: once, few, many, or a class for an expanded clone.

clone_size: -
j_call: TRBJ1-2
v_call: TRBV27
d_call: -
cdr3_nt: TGTGCCAGCAGACAGGGAGGTGGCTACACCTTC
cdr3_aa: CASRQGGGYTF

clone_size: -
j_call: TRBJ2-7
v_call: TRBV10-3
d_call: TRBD2
cdr3_nt: TGTGCCATCAGCCTAGCGGGAGACTACGAGCAGTACTTC
cdr3_aa: CAISLAGDYEQYF

clone_size: -
j_call: TRBJ2-1
v_call: TRBV6-1
d_call: TRBD2
cdr3_nt: TGTGCCAGCAGTGGACTAGCGGGGGAGGCCTACAATGAGCAGTTCTTC
cdr3_aa: CASSGLAGEAYNEQFF

clone_size: few
j_call: TRBJ1-1
v_call: TRBV20-1
d_call: -
cdr3_nt: TGCAGTGCCCTAGGACGGATGAACACTGAAGCTTTCTTT
cdr3_aa: CSALGRMNTEAFF

clone_size: -
j_call: TRBJ2-5
v_call: TRBV7-6
d_call: TRBD2
cdr3_nt: TGTGCCAGCAGCTTAGGGCCCGGACTAGTAGACGAGACCCAGTACTTC
cdr3_aa: CASSLGPGLVDETQYF

clone_size: -
j_call: TRBJ2-3
v_call: TRBV20-1
d_call: -
cdr3_nt: TGCAGTGCTAGAAAGGATGCAGGCATCACAGATACGCAGTATTTT
cdr3_aa: CSARKDAGITDTQYF

clone_size: -
j_call: TRBJ1-1
v_call: TRBV29-1
d_call: TRBD1
cdr3_nt: TGCAGCGTTGAAGGGCCAGGGGGCGCGAACACTGAAGCTTTCTTT
cdr3_aa: CSVEGPGGANTEAFF

clone_size: few
j_call: TRBJ1-2
v_call: TRBV21-1
d_call: -
cdr3_nt: TGTGCCAGCAGCAAAGAACGCGACTGCCGCTATGGCTACACCTTC
cdr3_aa: CASSKERDCRYGYTF

clone_size: -
j_call: TRBJ2-5
v_call: TRBV5-1
d_call: -
cdr3_nt: TGCGCCAGCAGGATTTTGACAATGCAAGAGACCCAGTACTTC
cdr3_aa: CASRILTMQETQYF

clone_size: -
j_call: TRBJ2-1
v_call: TRBV10-3
d_call: TRBD2
cdr3_nt: TGTGCCATCATGGACAGCGGGGGGGCCTATGAGCAGTTCTTC
cdr3_aa: CAIMDSGGAYEQFF

clone_size: few
j_call: TRBJ2-3
v_call: TRBV4-3
d_call: -
cdr3_nt: TGCGCCAGCAGCCAAGAATTAAGGCGGGCGGGCACAGATACGCAGTATTTT
cdr3_aa: CASSQELRRAGTDTQYF

clone_size: -
j_call: TRBJ2-3
v_call: TRBV29-1
d_call: -
cdr3_nt: TGCAGCGTTGAAGAACAGTCCACAGATACGCAGTATTTT
cdr3_aa: CSVEEQSTDTQYF

clone_size: -
j_call: TRBJ2-1
v_call: TRBV5-1
d_call: TRBD1
cdr3_nt: TGCGCCAGCAGCTTGGGGACAGGGACCGGTGAGCAGTTCTTC
cdr3_aa: CASSLGTGTGEQFF

clone_size: few
j_call: TRBJ2-7
v_call: TRBV20-1
d_call: TRBD2
cdr3_nt: TGCAGTGCTAGGAGCGGGGGGATTACCTACGAGCAGTACTTC
cdr3_aa: CSARSGGITYEQYF

clone_size: few
j_call: TRBJ2-1
v_call: TRBV9
d_call: -
cdr3_nt: TGTGCCAGCAGCGTAGGCTCGGGGGCCTCCTACAATGAGCAGTTCTTC
cdr3_aa: CASSVGSGASYNEQFF

clone_size: -
j_call: TRBJ1-1
v_call: TRBV15
d_call: -
cdr3_nt: TGTGCCACCAGCAGAGATTCGGGCCAGTTCTCAACTGAAGCTTTCTTT
cdr3_aa: CATSRDSGQFSTEAFF

clone_size: -
j_call: TRBJ2-7
v_call: TRBV7-9
d_call: -
cdr3_nt: TGTGCCAGCAGCCCCACCCAGGCCTACGAGCAGTACTTC
cdr3_aa: CASSPTQAYEQYF

clone_size: -
j_call: TRBJ2-1
v_call: TRBV15
d_call: -
cdr3_nt: TGTGCCACCAGCAGGGTTAGCGGTAGCTACTACAATGAGCAGTTCTTC
cdr3_aa: CATSRVSGSYYNEQFF

clone_size: few
j_call: TRBJ2-7
v_call: TRBV4-3
d_call: TRBD1
cdr3_nt: TGCGCCAGCAGCCACAGGGACAGGGGTTACGAGCAGTACTTC
cdr3_aa: CASSHRDRGYEQYF

clone_size: -
j_call: TRBJ2-5
v_call: TRBV28
d_call: -
cdr3_nt: TGTGCCAGCAGTTTACTTCGGGGGATGGGAGAGACCCAGTACTTC
cdr3_aa: CASSLLRGMGETQYF

clone_size: -
j_call: TRBJ2-3
v_call: TRBV9
d_call: -
cdr3_nt: TGTGCCAGCAGCGTAGAGGGCATTAGCACAGATACGCAGTATTTT
cdr3_aa: CASSVEGISTDTQYF

clone_size: -
j_call: TRBJ2-5
v_call: TRBV7-8
d_call: -
cdr3_nt: TGTGCCAGCAGCTTTGGCTCCCCAGAGACCCAGTACTTC
cdr3_aa: CASSFGSPETQYF

clone_size: -
j_call: TRBJ2-3
v_call: TRBV20-1
d_call: -
cdr3_nt: TGCAGTGCTTCAGACAGCTGGGGCACAGATACGCAGTATTTT
cdr3_aa: CSASDSWGTDTQYF

clone_size: few
j_call: TRBJ2-7
v_call: TRBV25-1
d_call: TRBD2
cdr3_nt: TGTGCCAGCAGTGACTCCGGGACTAAGTACGAGCAGTACTTC
cdr3_aa: CASSDSGTKYEQYF

clone_size: -
j_call: TRBJ2-3
v_call: TRBV2
d_call: -
cdr3_nt: TGTGCCAGCGACCCTTACTTGAAACTCACAGATACGCAGTATTTT
cdr3_aa: CASDPYLKLTDTQYF

clone_size: few
j_call: TRBJ2-5
v_call: TRBV7-9
d_call: -
cdr3_nt: TGTGCCAGCAGCTTTCGTACGGGACAAGAGACCCAGTACTTC
cdr3_aa: CASSFRTGQETQYF

clone_size: -
j_call: TRBJ1-2
v_call: TRBV5-1
d_call: -
cdr3_nt: TGCGCCAGCAGCGCCGGGACGGTCTATGGCTACACCTTC
cdr3_aa: CASSAGTVYGYTF

clone_size: -
j_call: TRBJ2-3
v_call: TRBV7-3
d_call: -
cdr3_nt: TGTGCCAGCAGCTTAACGTTGGGCTTGGCAGATACGCAGTATTTT
cdr3_aa: CASSLTLGLADTQYF

clone_size: few
j_call: TRBJ2-3
v_call: TRBV6-1
d_call: TRBD2
cdr3_nt: TGTGCCAGCAGAGACGGGGGGGCAGGGGCAGGAGATACGCAGTATTTT
cdr3_aa: CASRDGGAGAGDTQYF

clone_size: few
j_call: TRBJ2-2
v_call: TRBV11-2
d_call: -
cdr3_nt: TGTGCCAGCAGCTTAGTTGGGGCCGCGAACACCGGGGAGCTGTTTTTT
cdr3_aa: CASSLVGAANTGELFF

clone_size: few
j_call: TRBJ2-5
v_call: TRBV12-3/TRBV12-4
d_call: -
cdr3_nt: TGTGCCAGCAGTAAAACGGGACCGCAAGAGACCCAGTACTTC
cdr3_aa: CASSKTGPQETQYF

clone_size: few
j_call: TRBJ2-3
v_call: TRBV29-1
d_call: -
cdr3_nt: TGCAGCGTTCGGAGGGTGGCAGATACGCAGTATTTT
cdr3_aa: CSVRRVADTQYF

clone_size: -
j_call: TRBJ2-7
v_call: TRBV5-1
d_call: -
cdr3_nt: TGCGCCAGCGGTTTTCGGGGGAGTCTCGACGAGCAGTACTTC
cdr3_aa: CASGFRGSLDEQYF

clone_size: -
j_call: TRBJ2-1
v_call: TRBV27
d_call: TRBD2
cdr3_nt: TGTGCCAGCAGACCATTTACCGGGACTAGCTTTTTTGAGCAGTTCTTC
cdr3_aa: CASRPFTGTSFFEQFF

clone_size: few
j_call: TRBJ2-2
v_call: TRBV20-1
d_call: TRBD1
cdr3_nt: TGCAGTGCTCACAGGGGACCCTACACCGGGGAGCTGTTTTTT
cdr3_aa: CSAHRGPYTGELFF

clone_size: few
j_call: TRBJ2-7
v_call: TRBV7-7
d_call: -
cdr3_nt: TGTGCCAGCAGCCTCGACTGGGGACCTTCCTACGAGCAGTACTTC
cdr3_aa: CASSLDWGPSYEQYF

clone_size: -
j_call: TRBJ2-5
v_call: TRBV20-1
d_call: TRBD1
cdr3_nt: TGCAGTGCTAGGGCCAGGGGGTTGGGTGAGACCCAGTACTTC
cdr3_aa: CSARARGLGETQYF

clone_size: -
j_call: TRBJ1-4
v_call: TRBV5-8
d_call: -
cdr3_nt: TGTGCCAGCACCTCGGGAAGGATCGATGAAAAACTGTTTTTT
cdr3_aa: CASTSGRIDEKLFF

clone_size: -
j_call: TRBJ1-5
v_call: TRBV7-9
d_call: -
cdr3_nt: TGTGCCAGCAGCTTAGAATCTCGGCGGCCCCAGCATTTT
cdr3_aa: CASSLESRRPQHF

clone_size: -
j_call: TRBJ1-2
v_call: TRBV12-3/TRBV12-4
d_call: -
cdr3_nt: TGTGCCAGCAGCCTAACCAGTCGCTATGGCTACACCTTC
cdr3_aa: CASSLTSRYGYTF

clone_size: -
j_call: TRBJ2-7
v_call: TRBV21-1
d_call: -
cdr3_nt: TGTGCCAGCAGCAGAAACCTTTTCAACGAGCAGTACTTC
cdr3_aa: CASSRNLFNEQYF

clone_size: -
j_call: TRBJ2-2
v_call: TRBV15
d_call: -
cdr3_nt: TGTGCCACCAGTCCCGGGACGCCGAACACCGGGGAGCTGTTTTTT
cdr3_aa: CATSPGTPNTGELFF

clone_size: -
j_call: TRBJ2-1
v_call: TRBV20-1
d_call: TRBD2
cdr3_nt: TGCAGTGCTAGAGATCTGGCGGGGGGGCTCTGGGAGCAGTTCTTC
cdr3_aa: CSARDLAGGLWEQFF

clone_size: few
j_call: TRBJ2-5
v_call: TRBV12-3/TRBV12-4
d_call: -
cdr3_nt: TGTGCCAGCAGAAGATTCGGACAACAAGAGACCCAGTACTTC
cdr3_aa: CASRRFGQQETQYF

clone_size: few
j_call: TRBJ2-3
v_call: TRBV5-1
d_call: -
cdr3_nt: TGCGCCAGCAAAGGGACGCCGAGCACAGATACGCAGTATTTT
cdr3_aa: CASKGTPSTDTQYF

clone_size: -
j_call: TRBJ2-1
v_call: TRBV12-3/TRBV12-4
d_call: TRBD2
cdr3_nt: TGTGCCAGCTTGAGGAGCGGGAGGGCCCGGGGTGAGCAGTTCTTC
cdr3_aa: CASLRSGRARGEQFF